Shown below are 31 T cell receptor beta chains from a single sample sequenced in a study of cytomegalovirus exposure and HLA in healthy donors. Vbeta (60) and Jbeta (13) primers were used in the PCR. TCRdb's copy holds only in-frame clones and misses some; the assay was immunoSEQ multiplex PCR. The sample spans 50,000 or so clones; the ten largest clones claim more than 9%. Material for sequencing was PBMCs. These TCRs come from a woman aged 55-70 years in good health and CMV-seropositive.

The rearrangement joins TRBV15 to TRBJ1-2; D not certain. The V end was cut by 0 bases, the J end by 4 bases, with 9 bases between. The germline gives CDR1 LNHNV, CDR2 YYDKDF (reference sequence). The CDR3 consists of 14 residues. CDR3 in DNA: TGTGCCACCAGCAGAGATCGTAACAGCTATGGCTACACCTTC. It codes for CATSRDRNSYGYTF. The full variable domain, completed using reference TRBV15 and TRBJ1-2, is DAMVIQNPRYQVTQFGKPVTLSCSQTLNHNVMYWYQQKSSQAPKLLFHYYDKDFNNEADTPDNFQSRRPNTSFCFLDIRSPGLGDTAMYLCATSRDRNSYGYTFGSGTRLTVV.

CDR3 DNA sequence: TGTGCCAGCAGCGTGGCAGACTCGAACACCGGGGAGCTGTTTTTT. The encoded protein is CASSVADSNTGELFF. The genes are TRBV9 and TRBJ2-2; D call uncertain. V lost 2 bases and J lost 0, with 8 bases in between. Germline CDR1 SGDLS, CDR2 YYNGEE. This CDR3 spans 15 amino acids.

As for this clone: Different DNA sequences within this sample yield the same CDR3. The chain is built from TRBV6-5 and TRBJ2-7; 11 bases are a match to TRBD1. CDR3 length equals 14 residues. The germline CDR1 and CDR2 sequences are MNHEY and SVGAGI. Trimming cost V 2 bases and J 4 bases; bases outside gene matches: 1. DNA of the CDR3: TGTGCCAGCAGTTACCGGGACAGGGGGTACGAGCAGTACTTC. Its translation: CASSYRDRGYEQYF.

The CDR3 coding sequence is TGTGCCAGCAGCGCGCGACAGGGGGCCGAGACCCAGTACTTC. As protein: CASSARQGAETQYF. The V gene is TRBV9, the J gene TRBJ2-5; 10 bases are a match to TRBD1. Germline assignment: CDR1 SGDLS and CDR2 YYNGEE. This CDR3 contains 14 residues. V lost 3 bases to trimming and J lost 5 bases; unmatched junction nucleotides: 4.

The V call is TRBV29-1, the J call TRBJ2-3; D is undetermined. From germline, CDR1 is SQVTM and CDR2 ANQGSEA. The V end lost 8 bases, the J end lost 2 bases, and 17 bases lay between the germline ends. The CDR3 has 14 amino acids. CDR3 bases: TGCAGCCCTTTTCGCGAAGACTCCACAGATACGCAGTATTTT. This gives the protein CSPFREDSTDTQYF.

The chain has TRBV19 and TRBJ2-1; 14 bases fit TRBD2. V was clipped by 7 bases and J by 7 bases; unmatched bases: 9. Germline lookup yields CDR1 LNHDA and CDR2 SQIVND (reference sequence). The CDR3 extends over 16 amino acids. This CDR3 reads CASTSGLAGVWNEQFF. Written as DNA, the CDR3 is TGTGCCAGTACCTCGGGACTAGCGGGGGTCTGGAATGAGCAGTTCTTC.

This chain joins TRBV4-1 and TRBJ2-5, with 11 bases lining up with TRBD2. CDR1 MGHRA and CDR2 YSYEKL come from the germline V gene. Losses at the gene ends were 0 bases for V and 2 bases for J; bases not matched to a gene: 8. The CDR3 consists of 18 residues. The CDR3 is CASSQEGGLAGGQETQYF. Written as DNA, the CDR3 is TGCGCCAGCAGCCAAGAGGGAGGTCTAGCGGGGGGACAAGAGACCCAGTACTTC.

The rearrangement links TRBV27 to TRBJ1-1; D remains ambiguous. V lost 4 bases and J lost 5, with 8 bases in between. Germline V gene sequence: CDR1 MNHEY, CDR2 SMNVEV (reference sequence). This CDR3 has 12 amino acids. This CDR3 is CASSSGGTEAFF. CDR3 DNA sequence: TGTGCCAGCAGTTCCGGCGGAACTGAAGCTTTCTTT.

This rearrangement joins TRBV11-3 to TRBJ1-1; D is unclear. CDR1 and CDR2 (germline): SGHNT, YENEEA. The CDR3 is 14 residues long. V was pared by 1 base and J by 3 bases, with 9 bases between. As DNA, the CDR3 is TGTGCCAGCAGCTTAGTTGGAGGTCACACTGAAGCTTTCTTT. This encodes CASSLVGGHTEAFF.

The chain recombines TRBV2 with TRBJ1-2, with D maybe TRBD1 (6 bases). The length of the CDR3 is 15 residues. Trimming took off 6 bases at V and 7 bases at J, with 21 bases between the two ends. Germline CDR1 and CDR2: SNHLY and FYNNEI. The CDR3 bases are TGTGCCAGCAGGGGGGCCGGGGGGCGATACGCTGGCTACACCTTC. It specifies CASRGAGGRYAGYTF.

Concerning this clone itself: It is unclear where the CDR3 begins or ends on the DNA, so no DNA is shown, and the CDR3 is as TCRdb lists it. The rearrangement uses TRBV5-6 and TRBJ1-1; TRBD1 is taken as the D call from the table, unchecked against the DNA. The CDR3 is 16 amino acids long, termini counted. The germline gives CDR1 SGHDT, CDR2 YYEEEE. The CDR3 sequence: CASSFRFGAGDTEAFF.

This rearrangement joins TRBV18 to TRBJ2-3; tentative D call: TRBD1 (5 bases). The V gene lost 3 bases and the J gene lost 1 base, with 8 bases spanning the gap. Germline-derived CDR1 and CDR2 are KGHSH and LQKENI. The CDR3 loop spans 14 amino acids. The CDR3 is CASSPIGGTDTQYF. In nucleotides, the CDR3 is TGTGCCAGCTCACCTATAGGGGGCACAGATACGCAGTATTTT.

The rearrangement uses TRBV19 and TRBJ1-5, with D possibly matching TRBD1 (6 bases). CDR1 and CDR2 from the germline V gene are LNHDA and SQIVND (reference sequence). V was shortened by 6 bases and J by 7 bases, with 10 bases between the two germline ends. This CDR3 comprises 12 residues. CDR3 in amino acids: CASRDSGQPQHF. DNA of the CDR3: TGTGCCAGTAGGGACAGTGGCCAGCCCCAGCATTTT.

The rearrangement links TRBV2 to TRBJ1-1; D possibly corresponds to TRBD1 (5 bases). Germline CDR1 SNHLY, CDR2 FYNNEI. Trimming took 7 bases from V and 1 from J, leaving 16 bases between them. The CDR3 consists of 15 residues. CDR3 bases: TGTGCCAGCAACCCTGCCGGAGGGGAGAACACTGAAGCTTTCTTT. Translating gives CASNPAGGENTEAFF.

The CDR3 sequence: CASSLSGAYEQYF. The CDR3 DNA follows: TGTGCCAGCAGCTTAAGCGGGGCTTACGAGCAGTACTTC. The chain joins TRBV11-3 to TRBJ2-7; 7 bases line up with TRBD2. Germline CDR1 reads SGHNT; CDR2 reads YENEEA. V lost 2 bases and J lost 4; bases outside the gene matches: 2. This CDR3 comprises 13 residues. The entire variable domain, with the rest obtained from reference TRBV11-3 and TRBJ2-7, is as follows: EAGVVQSPRYKIIEKKQPVAFWCNPISGHNTLYWYLQNLGQGPELLIRYENEEAVDDSQLPKDRFSAERLKGVDSTLKIQPAELGDSAVYLCASSLSGAYEQYFGPGTRLTVT.

This chain joins TRBV5-4 and TRBJ2-7, with a tentative D call TRBD2 (6 bases). The germline V gene has CDR1 SGHNT and CDR2 YYREEE (reference sequence). Trimming stripped 1 base from V and 5 bases from J, with 16 bases between. This CDR3 contains 15 residues. The CDR3 reads CASSLFGGSSNEQYF. The CDR3 nucleotides are TGTGCCAGCAGCTTGTTCGGGGGAAGTAGCAACGAGCAGTACTTC.

This chain joins TRBV23-1 and TRBJ1-5, with 9 positions matching TRBD1. TRBV23-1 is marked as an open reading frame, function uncertain. The CDR3 is 21 amino acids. V lost 6 bases, J lost 0 bases, and 21 bases stayed unmatched. This CDR3 reads CASSLNSYRGHKSHSNQPQHF. The CDR3, as DNA: TGCGCCAGCAGCCTCAACTCCTACAGGGGGCACAAATCCCATAGCAATCAGCCCCAGCATTTT.

The chain uses TRBV27 and TRBJ1-5, with no clear D. Germline-derived CDR1 and CDR2 are MNHEY and SMNVEV (reference sequence). V lost 5 bases, J lost 4 bases, and 9 bases lay in between. The CDR3 totals 13 residues. The CDR3 sequence is CASSGSANQPQHF. The CDR3 coding sequence is TGTGCCAGCAGTGGGAGCGCGAATCAGCCCCAGCATTTT.

The V call is TRBV15, the J call TRBJ1-5, with D perhaps TRBD1 (5 bases). The V and J ends lost 3 bases and 3 bases respectively, with 15 bases between them. From germline, CDR1 is LNHNV and CDR2 YYDKDF (reference sequence). CDR3 size: 16 residues. The CDR3 protein is CATSSGRQGLNQPQHF. DNA for the CDR3: TGTGCCACCAGCAGTGGGAGGCAGGGTCTCAATCAGCCCCAGCATTTT.

The V gene is TRBV28, the J gene TRBJ2-7; TRBD1 might be the D (6 bases). The germline V gene encodes CDR1 MDHEN and CDR2 SYDVKM. This CDR3 spans 16 amino acids. Trimming removed 6 bases from V and 2 bases from J, with 20 bases in between. The CDR3 region is CASRVRQSDSTYEQYF. The DNA for the CDR3 is TGTGCCAGCAGAGTTCGGCAGTCGGACAGTACCTACGAGCAGTACTTC.

This chain connects TRBV29-1 to TRBJ1-1; 7 bases line up with TRBD1. CDR1 is SQVTM, CDR2 ANQGSEA, per germline. J gave up 0 bases and V 4 bases, and 8 bases lay outside the gene matches. CDR3 length equals 15 residues. CDR3 in DNA: TGCAGCGTTGTTGGCCAGGGGGGAGTGAACACTGAAGCTTTCTTT. Translation gives CSVVGQGGVNTEAFF.

The chain combines TRBV29-1 with TRBJ1-4, with D tentatively TRBD1 (6 bases). The CDR3 covers 15 residues. Germline CDR1 and CDR2: SQVTM and ANQGSEA. V was trimmed by 6 bases and J by 2 bases, leaving 16 bases between them. The CDR3 nucleotides are TGCAGCGTCACACTGACCCAGGGGACTAATGAAAAACTGTTTTTT. Translating it yields CSVTLTQGTNEKLFF. The full variable domain, with the rest looked up from reference TRBV29-1 and TRBJ1-4, is SAVISQKPSRDICQRGTSLTIQCQVDSQVTMMFWYRQQPGQSLTLIATANQGSEATYESGFVIDKFPISRPNLTFSTLTVSNMSPEDSSIYLCSVTLTQGTNEKLFFGSGTQLSVL.

This chain uses TRBV5-1 with TRBJ1-4, with 9 bases aligning to TRBD1. Trimming took 3 bases from V and 0 from J; bases not matched to a gene: 9. Germline V CDR1 and CDR2: SGHRS, YFSETQ. The CDR3 extends over 18 amino acids. DNA of the CDR3: TGCGCCAGCAGCTCAGCGGGGACAGGGACATCAACTAATGAAAAACTGTTTTTT. The encoded protein is CASSSAGTGTSTNEKLFF.

The gene calls are TRBV11-3 and TRBJ2-7; D is perhaps TRBD1 (5 bases). The CDR3 has 16 amino acids. Trimming removed 5 bases from V and 0 bases from J, with 17 bases in between. Germline values: CDR1 SGHNT, CDR2 YENEEA. As DNA, the CDR3 is TGTGCCAGCAGCCCCCGGACAAACATCAACTCCTACGAGCAGTACTTC. Protein: CASSPRTNINSYEQYF. Complete variable domain (other parts from reference TRBV11-3 and TRBJ2-7): EAGVVQSPRYKIIEKKQPVAFWCNPISGHNTLYWYLQNLGQGPELLIRYENEEAVDDSQLPKDRFSAERLKGVDSTLKIQPAELGDSAVYLCASSPRTNINSYEQYFGPGTRLTVT.

This rearrangement joins TRBV6-4 to TRBJ1-6, with D perhaps matching TRBD1 (6 bases). The CDR3 covers 14 residues. V shed 6 bases and J shed 6 bases, with 12 bases lying between them. Germline V CDR1 and CDR2: MRHNA, SNTAGT. Here the CDR3 DNA reads TGTGCCAGCAGGGCCGGACAGTTTAATTCACCCCTCCACTTT. Translated, it gives CASRAGQFNSPLHF.

The rearrangement uses TRBV7-9 and TRBJ1-3, with D unresolved. The germline CDR1 and CDR2 sequences are SEHNR and FQNEAQ (reference sequence). The CDR3 runs to 14 residues. V lost 5 bases, J lost 4 bases, and 12 bases lay in between. The CDR3 loop is CASSPLVGGNTIYF. The CDR3 DNA sequence: TGTGCCAGCAGCCCGCTCGTCGGGGGAAACACCATATATTTT. Full variable domain (rest looked up from reference TRBV7-9 and TRBJ1-3): DTGVSQNPRHKITKRGQNVTFRCDPISEHNRLYWYRQTLGQGPEFLTYFQNEAQLEKSRLLSDRFSAERPKGSFSTLEIQRTEQGDSAMYLCASSPLVGGNTIYFGEGSWLTVV.

The J gene is TRBJ2-1, the V gene TRBV7-2; tentatively, D is TRBD1 (5 bases). Germline CDR1 SGHTA, CDR2 FQGNSA. The CDR3 runs to 14 residues. The V gene lost 6 bases and the J gene lost 2 bases, with 11 bases spanning the gap. In DNA, the CDR3 is TGTGCCAGCAGGTCCTTGGGGCCCTACAATGAGCAGTTCTTC. Its protein is CASRSLGPYNEQFF.

The V and J genes are TRBV9 and TRBJ2-3; TRBD2 matches at 8 bases. Germline-derived CDR1 and CDR2 are SGDLS and YYNGEE. The V and J ends lost 3 bases and 2 bases, in that order; junction bases with no gene match: 2. CDR3 size: 14 residues. The chain's CDR3 is CASSGGGTTDTQYF. In DNA form, the CDR3 reads TGTGCCAGCAGCGGCGGGGGGACCACAGATACGCAGTATTTT.

The V call is TRBV2, the J call TRBJ1-1; a possible D gene is TRBD1 (6 bases). V lost 7 bases and J lost 2, with 8 bases in between. CDR1 and CDR2 from the germline V gene are SNHLY and FYNNEI. This CDR3 region has 12 residues. The CDR3 reads CASKGHNTEAFF. CDR3 in DNA: TGTGCCAGCAAGGGACACAACACTGAAGCTTTCTTT.

Regarding this clone: The same CDR3 can be traced to other DNA sequences in this sample. The V call is TRBV18, the J call TRBJ1-2; perhaps TRBD1 as D (5 bases). The germline gives CDR1 KGHSH, CDR2 LQKENI. Trimming cost V 3 bases and J 3 bases, with 8 bases left between them. The CDR3 is made up of 13 amino acids. The CDR3 DNA reads as TGTGCCAGCTCACCCGGGGGTGACTATGGCTACACCTTC. This gives the protein CASSPGGDYGYTF. The full variable domain, rest sourced from reference TRBV18 and TRBJ1-2, is NAGVMQNPRHLVRRRGQEARLRCSPMKGHSHVYWYRQLPEEGLKFMVYLQKENIIDESGMPKERFSAEFPKEGPSILRIQQVVRGDSAAYFCASSPGGDYGYTFGSGTRLTVV.

Written as DNA, the CDR3 is TGTGCCAGTAGTATAGCCGCAGGGTCTGCAGAGACCCAGTACTTC. Its translation: CASSIAAGSAETQYF. This sequence joins TRBV19 and TRBJ2-5, with D maybe TRBD1 (5 bases). The CDR3 loop spans 15 amino acids. Germline CDR1 is LNHDA and CDR2 is SQIVND (reference sequence). Trimming pared 1 base from V and 4 bases from J, leaving 13 bases between.